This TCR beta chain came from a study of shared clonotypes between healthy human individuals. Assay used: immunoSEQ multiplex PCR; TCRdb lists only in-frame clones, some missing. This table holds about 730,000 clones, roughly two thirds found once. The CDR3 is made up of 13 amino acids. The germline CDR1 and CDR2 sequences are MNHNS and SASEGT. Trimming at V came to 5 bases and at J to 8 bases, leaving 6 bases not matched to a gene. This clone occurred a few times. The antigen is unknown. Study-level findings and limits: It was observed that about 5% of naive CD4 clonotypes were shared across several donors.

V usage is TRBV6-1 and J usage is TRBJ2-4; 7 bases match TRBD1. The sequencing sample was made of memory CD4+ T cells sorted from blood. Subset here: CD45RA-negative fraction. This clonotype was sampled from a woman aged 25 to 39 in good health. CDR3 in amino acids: CASSSYRGDIQYF. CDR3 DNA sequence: TGTGCCAGCAGTTCATACAGGGGTGACATTCAGTACTTC.